This T cell receptor (beta chain) was found in a study of blood T cell repertoires in COVID-19. Authors' analysis steps: Reference gene primers were amplified, and this amplification served to estimate nucleated cell counts. Using immunoSEQ multiplex PCR, the repertoire was profiled, and TCRdb retains in-frame clones only, with some absent. The V and J calls and clone size are taken from that table; D and trimming were inferred from the DNA. The sample records approximately 160,000 clones, around 90% being singletons. It was during active infection that Seattle patients were enrolled and then longitudinally followed. Source material: peripheral blood. This receptor was taken from a man between 60 and 75 years old with COVID-19, enrolled during active disease.

In DNA, the CDR3 is TGTGCCAGCAGCTTGGACGCCGGGACAGGGGGTATGGCCCAGCATTTT. This translates into CASSLDAGTGGMAQHF. The rearrangement uses TRBV5-8 and TRBJ1-5; 11 bases line up with TRBD1. The CDR3 length is 16 residues. The J segment lost 11 bases and the V segment lost 0 bases, leaving 10 bases of the junction unmatched. The germline V gene has CDR1 SGHTS and CDR2 YDEGEE.